Listed here is a single TCR beta chain. The sample comes from a study of CD8+ T cells in alopecia areata. There are 14 residues in the CDR3. Deletions cut 2 bases from V and 1 base from J, with 8 bases between. Germline CDR1 and CDR2: PRHDT and FYEKMQ (reference sequence). The treatment here: oral pan-JAK inhibitor, 5-10 mg twice daily. It was cDNA, reverse transcribed from extracted RNA, that served as the sequencing template. TCRdb's table, derived via immunoSEQ multiplex PCR, lists solely in-frame clones and lacks some. The sample has around 100,000 clones, about three fifths seen once. The TCR comes from a human donor with alopecia areata. Sample: CD8+ T cells sorted from blood, taken at week 24, from a patient treated with tofacitinib. This chain joins TRBV13 and TRBJ1-1, with D unresolved. CDR3 amino acids: CASSLYKANTEAFF. CDR3 in DNA: TGTGCCAGCAGCTTATACAAGGCGAACACTGAAGCTTTCTTT.